This TCR beta chain comes out of a study of CD8+CD57+ T cells in acquired aplastic anemia (dated by TCRdb to the late 2010s). Notes on the research overall: DNA extracted from sorted CD4+ and CD8+ cells had a mean of 3.2 ug, with a range of roughly 0.18 to 27.4 ug. A CD8+CD57+ expansion meant a frequency higher than the mean frequency seen in healthy subjects. The research as a whole found: Although roughly 29 CD8+ CDR3 sequences were shared by patients and controls, these sequences appeared highly expressed in patients and within the immunodominant clones of patients. CD8+ Simpson's diversity did not differ significantly between patients and healthy controls (P=0.060).

The patients picked for sequencing were ones in whom flow cytometry had shown an expansion of CD8+CD57+ cells. Every patient had a diagnosis of severe acquired aplastic anemia based on International Study of Aplastic Anemia and Agranulocytosis and Camitta criteria. No therapy had been received by the patients at the time of blood sampling. In this study, sorted CD4+ and CD8+ T cells from the blood of healthy subjects and of severe aplastic anemia patients had their TCR repertoires deep-sequenced. Patients were enrolled under clinicaltrials.gov protocols 00001620, 01623167, 00001397, 00071045, 00081523 and 00961064 in the USA. Ficoll-Paque density gradient centrifugation was used to isolate peripheral blood mononuclear cells. CD4+ and CD8+ T cells were sorted by FACS or magnetic beads before DNA extraction. Genomic DNA served as template for TCR beta VDJ combination and CDR3 sequence profiling. An Illumina HiSeq 2000 was the platform used for TCR repertoire sequencing. The study's processing was this. TRBV/TRBJ rearrangement plots, CDR3 size and DJ length profiles, and Simpson's diversity index were used to evaluate the repertoires. The most abundant DNA sequence in the deep sequencing data was taken as the immunodominant clone. CDR3 amino acid sequences were checked for sharing between subjects and were compared against published repertoires and the VDJdb database. TCRdb handled the public reads itself, with Q25 trimming in fastp and clone calling in MiXCR, and kept productive beta chains. Rows merge per CDR3 protein into single entries with the most common DNA and genes. These V and J calls rely on TCRdb rather than the paper's analysis. Present in this sample are under 350,000 distinct CDR3 sequences, approximately 60% of which were seen just once. The leading ten clones occupy approximately 1.2% of the sample.

Details on this clonotype: What antigen it recognizes has not been identified. No per-base quality is available; no much larger clone lies one base away.

CDR1 is given as LGHDT and CDR2 as YNNKEL, both from the germline V gene (reference sequence). V is cut by 1 base and J by 9 bases, and the space between the germline ends is 12 bases. Its CDR3 holds 13 amino acids, cysteine through phenylalanine. Only CDR3 DNA is held: 39 bases, read in frame from base 1. The sequence links TRBV3-1 to TRBJ2-5; no confident D gene assignment can be made. The sample taken for sequencing was sorted CD4+, CD8+, or CD8+CD57+ T cells (not recorded which) from PBMCs. This clonotype originated in a human donor with aplastic anemia. The DNA is TGTGCCAGCAGCCAAGGGATCGGTCAGCCCCAGTACTTC. Its translation reads: CASSQGIGQPQYF.